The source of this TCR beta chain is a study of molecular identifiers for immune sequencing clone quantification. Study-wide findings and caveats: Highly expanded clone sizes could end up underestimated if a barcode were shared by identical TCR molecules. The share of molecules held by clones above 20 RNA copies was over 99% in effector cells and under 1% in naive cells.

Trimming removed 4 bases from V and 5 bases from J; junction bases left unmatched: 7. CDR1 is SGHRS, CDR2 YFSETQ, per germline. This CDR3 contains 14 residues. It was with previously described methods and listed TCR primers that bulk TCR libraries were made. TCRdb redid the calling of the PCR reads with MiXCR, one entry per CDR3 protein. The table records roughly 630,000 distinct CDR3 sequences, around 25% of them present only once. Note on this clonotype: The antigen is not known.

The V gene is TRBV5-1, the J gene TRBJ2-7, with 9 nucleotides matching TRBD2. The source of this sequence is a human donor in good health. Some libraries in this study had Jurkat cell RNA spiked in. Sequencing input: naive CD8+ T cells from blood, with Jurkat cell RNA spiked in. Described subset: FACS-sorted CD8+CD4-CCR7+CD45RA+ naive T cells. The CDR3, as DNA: TGCGCCAGCAGCGATGATGCTAGCGGGGACGAGCAGTACTTC. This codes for CASSDDASGDEQYF. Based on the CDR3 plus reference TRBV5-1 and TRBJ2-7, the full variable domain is KAGVTQTPRYLIKTRGQQVTLSCSPISGHRSVSWYQQTPGQGLQFLFEYFSETQRNKGNFPGRFSGRQFSNSRSEMNVSTLELGDSALYLCASSDDASGDEQYFGPGTRLTVT.